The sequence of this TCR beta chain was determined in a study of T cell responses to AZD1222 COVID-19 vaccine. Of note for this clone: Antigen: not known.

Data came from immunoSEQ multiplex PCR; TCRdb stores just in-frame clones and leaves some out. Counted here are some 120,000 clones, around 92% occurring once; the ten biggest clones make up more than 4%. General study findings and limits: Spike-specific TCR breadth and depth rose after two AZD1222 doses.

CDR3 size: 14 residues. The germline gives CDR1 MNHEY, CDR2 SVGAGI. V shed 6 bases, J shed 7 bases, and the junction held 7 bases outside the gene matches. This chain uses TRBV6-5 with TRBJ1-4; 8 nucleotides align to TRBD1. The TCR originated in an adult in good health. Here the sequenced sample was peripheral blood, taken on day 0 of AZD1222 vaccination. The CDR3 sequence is CASRNRGLGEKLFF. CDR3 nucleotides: TGTGCCAGCAGGAACAGGGGGTTAGGTGAAAAACTGTTTTTT.